A selection of T cell receptor beta chains follows, all from one sample in a study of blood T cell repertoires in COVID-19. The protocol was immunoSEQ multiplex PCR, while the TCRdb copy is restricted to in-frame clones and leaves out a portion. The table has fewer than 60,000 clones, just over 90% seen once. Sequenced sample: peripheral blood. Receptors were obtained from a man aged 55 to 70 with COVID-19, enrolled during active disease. Both conserved end residues are part of each CDR3. The D gene is left open where the match is weak. The size field is filled for only some rows; it gives once, few, many or a size class.

J gene,D gene,clone size,V gene,CDR3 protein
TRBJ2-3,.,.,TRBV6-6,CASSSWGGSTDTQYF
TRBJ1-1,.,.,TRBV4-3,CASSQARGGRNTEAFF
TRBJ2-2,.,.,TRBV6-5,CASSFSEAWNTGELFF
TRBJ1-1,.,.,TRBV6-6,CASSPSRGRDTEAFF
TRBJ1-1,.,.,TRBV28,CASVTRATEAFF
TRBJ1-1,.,.,TRBV12-3/TRBV12-4,CASLRRDDTEAFF
TRBJ2-1,.,once,TRBV20-1,CSAYDTEAPFF
TRBJ1-3,.,.,TRBV7-9,CASRFLGNTIYF
TRBJ2-7,TRBD2,.,TRBV27,CASSRGGSLSYEQYF
TRBJ1-4,.,.,TRBV7-8,CASSLDRLENEKLFF
TRBJ1-2,.,.,TRBV5-4,CASKGGRNYGYTF
TRBJ2-5,.,.,TRBV6-2/TRBV6-3,CASSHRVETQYF
TRBJ1-6,.,.,TRBV13,CASSPKGTSYNSPLHF
TRBJ2-7,.,.,TRBV30,CAWSVKDTYEQYF
TRBJ2-1,TRBD1,.,TRBV7-3,CASSRDRGSYNEQFF
TRBJ2-1,TRBD2,.,TRBV4-1,CASSQPPKGLAVYNEQFF
TRBJ1-5,.,.,TRBV7-2,CASSLAGGQPQHF
TRBJ1-5,TRBD1,.,TRBV19,CASSMRGQQYSNQPQHF
TRBJ2-3,.,.,TRBV9,CASSVTGSTDTQYF
TRBJ1-3,.,.,TRBV19,CASWRGAGNTIYF
TRBJ1-5,.,few,TRBV19,CASCEGGVQPQHF
TRBJ1-2,.,.,TRBV29-1,CSVGQANYGYTF
TRBJ2-7,TRBD2,once,TRBV2,CASSVTSGSSPEQYF
TRBJ2-7,TRBD1,.,TRBV5-4,CASSGRDRGTLEQYF
TRBJ1-1,.,.,TRBV5-6,CASRRPGTEAFF
TRBJ2-7,.,.,TRBV2,CATRQTYEQYF
TRBJ1-1,.,.,TRBV7-8,CASSPSDRLETEAFF
TRBJ1-1,.,.,TRBV6-6,CASSYYRQAEAFF